This T cell receptor beta chain comes out of a study of T cells after yellow fever vaccination. Study-wide context: SMART-Seq v4 Ultra Low Input handled preparation of low-cell-number fractions. Whole-study results and caveats: Abundant clonotypes (contaminants from the bulk population) could be present in FACS-sorted repertoires.

Germline-derived CDR1 and CDR2 are SQVTM and ANQGSEA. The CDR3 is 15 amino acids. Deletions cut 7 bases from V and 2 bases from J, with 20 bases between. TCRdb recomputed calls from the 5' RACE reads with MiXCR, one row per CDR3 protein. The sample shows approximately 300,000 distinct CDR3 sequences, around 11% of them seen only once. Of note for this clonotype: Its antigen is currently unknown.

The sample here was CD4+ T cells sorted from PBMCs, taken 45 days after the yellow fever booster vaccination. V gene TRBV29-1 combines with J gene TRBJ2-5, with D possibly being TRBD2 (6 bases). The clonotype originates from a man aged 18 to 35 who received the YFV17D yellow fever vaccine. CDR3 amino acids: CSADLKAGFQETQYF. The CDR3 region has the DNA TGCAGCGCCGATCTCAAGGCGGGGTTTCAAGAGACCCAGTACTTC.